This entry describes one T cell receptor beta chain. This sample was included in a study of a mutant IDH1 vaccine in newly diagnosed glioma. In the study overall: Pretreatment consisted of radiotherapy, temozolomide, or both, with most receiving both.

Assay: immunoSEQ multiplex PCR; the TCRdb copy retains only in-frame clones and omits some. The data show about 51,000 clones, roughly 80% seen once. V shed 0 bases and J shed 1 base, with 12 bases lying between them. CDR3 length: 16 residues. Germline-derived CDR1 and CDR2 are MGHRA and YSYEKL. Stated time point: baseline, week 1 (first vaccination visit). Treatment: pre-vaccination baseline after standard-of-care therapy. The sequences come from PBMCs, collected from a glioma patient treated with radiotherapy, temozolomide or both. The sequence derives from a woman aged 40 to 50 with glioma. The rearrangement uses TRBV4-1 and TRBJ1-2; no firm D call. The CDR3, as DNA: TGCGCCAGCAGCCAAGAAAGGCTCTCCAGTAACTATGGCTACACCTTC. Its translation: CASSQERLSSNYGYTF.